The 9 T cell receptor beta chains below were found in one sample sequenced in a study of blood T cell repertoires in COVID-19. Sequencing used immunoSEQ multiplex PCR; TCRdb keeps in-frame clones, though not all of them. The sample has some 31,000 clones, about 93% seen once. The material sequenced was peripheral blood. These receptors were obtained from a human donor in a cohort sampled during active COVID-19.

V gene TRBV7-8 combines with J gene TRBJ1-1; D remains unclear. The CDR3 has 15 residues. Germline CDR1 is SGHVS and CDR2 is FQNEAQ. V was clipped by 2 bases and J by 3 bases, with 13 bases between them. The CDR3: CASSLYGLVDTEAFF. The CDR3 bases are TGTGCCAGCAGCTTATATGGCTTGGTGGACACTGAAGCTTTCTTT. Together with reference TRBV7-8 and TRBJ1-1, the CDR3 gives the full variable domain: GAGVSQSPRYKVAKRGQDVALRCDPISGHVSLFWYQQALGQGPEFLTYFQNEAQLDKSGLPSDRFFAERPEGSVSTLKIQRTQQEDSAVYLCASSLYGLVDTEAFFGQGTRLTVV.

V usage is TRBV13 and J usage is TRBJ2-7, with TRBD1 as a possible D gene (5 bases). The CDR3 loop spans 14 amino acids. Germline V gene sequence: CDR1 PRHDT, CDR2 FYEKMQ (reference sequence). V was cut by 5 bases and J by 6 bases, with 17 bases left in between. The CDR3 sequence: CASSLTTASGEQYF. The CDR3 DNA follows: TGTGCCAGCAGCCTAACGACAGCGTCTGGCGAGCAGTACTTC.

J is TRBJ1-1 and V is TRBV13; 7 positions agree with TRBD1. The V gene end was trimmed by 1 base and the J gene end by 3 bases; junction bases not matched to a gene: 5. Germline V gives CDR1 PRHDT, CDR2 FYEKMQ (reference sequence). The CDR3 runs to 15 residues. This CDR3 reads CASSLAKGADTEAFF. CDR3 nucleotides: TGTGCCAGCAGCTTAGCCAAGGGGGCGGACACTGAAGCTTTCTTT.

CDR3 region: CASDRTSGYQPQHF. For the CDR3, the DNA is TGTGCCAGTGACAGGACCTCAGGCTATCAGCCCCAGCATTTT. The chain joins TRBV6-5 to TRBJ1-5; D is possibly TRBD1 (6 bases). The V end was cut by 9 bases, the J end by 5 bases, with 17 bases between. This CDR3 has 14 residues. Germline V gives CDR1 MNHEY, CDR2 SVGAGI.

The table lists this clone with a few counts. The J gene is TRBJ1-2, the V gene TRBV28; D not resolved. Germline V CDR1 and CDR2: MDHEN, SYDVKM. With 7 bases removed from V and 1 base from J, the gap between germline ends came to 13 bases. The CDR3 spans 14 residues. The CDR3 nucleotides are TGTGCCAGCACCCCCAACGGGGATAACTATGGCTACACCTTC. This encodes CASTPNGDNYGYTF.

This chain links TRBV19 with TRBJ2-7; 10 nucleotides agree with TRBD2. CDR3 length equals 15 residues. V lost 5 bases and J lost 4; bases outside the gene matches: 8. CDR1 LNHDA and CDR2 SQIVND come from the germline V gene (reference sequence). The CDR3 nucleotides are TGTGCCAGTAGTGCGTCTAGCGGGAGTCGGTACGAGCAGTACTTC. Its protein is CASSASSGSRYEQYF.

The V call is TRBV3-1 (or the pseudogene TRBV3-2), the J call TRBJ2-5; possibly TRBD2 for D (6 bases). Trimming took off 0 bases at V and 6 bases at J, with 11 bases between the two ends. CDR3 size: 14 residues. Germline V gene data show CDR1 as LGHDT and CDR2 as YNNKEL (reference sequence). CDR3 in amino acids: CASSQEDYQKTQYF. In nucleotides, the CDR3 is TGTGCCAGCAGCCAAGAGGACTATCAGAAGACCCAGTACTTC.

This chain connects TRBV7-2 to TRBJ1-4; the D gene is possibly TRBD1 (6 bases). Between the trimmed V and J ends, which lost 5 bases and 5 bases, there was a span of 12 bases. Germline-derived CDR1 and CDR2 are SGHTA and FQGNSA. This CDR3 is built from 14 residues. The CDR3 DNA is TGTGCCAGCAGCGCCCAGGGGCGGAATGAAAAACTGTTTTTT. The encoded protein is CASSAQGRNEKLFF.

The chain couples TRBV6-5 to TRBJ2-7, with 7 nucleotides matching TRBD1. CDR1 and CDR2 (germline): MNHEY, SVGAGI. The CDR3 covers 13 residues. The V and J ends lost 6 bases and 3 bases, in that order; junction bases with no gene match: 5. The CDR3 reads CASRTGSRYEQYF. The CDR3 coding sequence is TGTGCCAGCAGGACAGGGTCTCGCTACGAGCAGTACTTC.